Listed here are 16 T cell receptor beta chains from one sample, sequenced in a study of CD8 T cells in ankylosing spondylitis. TCRdb passed the 5' RACE reads through MiXCR, listing each CDR3 protein once. The data hold about 350,000 distinct CDR3 sequences, with 20% to 25% observed a single time. The specimen was blood, either unsorted or a sorted T cell fraction (not recorded which). Source of these receptors: a male donor with ankylosing spondylitis or in good health (not recorded which).

This clonotype has only a few counts. The J gene is TRBJ2-5, the V gene TRBV20-1; D gene unclear. The V gene lost 0 bases and the J gene lost 4 bases, with 9 bases spanning the gap. The CDR3 loop spans 13 amino acids. Germline-derived CDR1 and CDR2 are DFQATT and SNEGSKA (reference sequence). CDR3 sequence reads: CSARDSARETQYF. The CDR3 DNA reads TGCAGTGCTAGAGATTCGGCCAGAGAGACCCAGTACTTC.

The chain carries TRBV5-5 and TRBJ2-3; 12 nucleotides agree with TRBD2. The CDR3 contains 18 residues. The germline V gene has CDR1 SGHKS and CDR2 YYEKEE (reference sequence). Trimming took 2 bases from V and 3 from J; bases not matched to a gene: 10. CDR3 sequence: CASSFLAGGGYGTDTQYF. In DNA form, the CDR3 reads TGTGCCAGCAGCTTCCTAGCGGGGGGGGGATACGGTACAGATACGCAGTATTTT.

This clonotype has only a few counts. The V call is TRBV7-9, the J call TRBJ1-4; 7 nucleotides align to TRBD1. The length of the CDR3 is 17 residues. Unmatched junction bases numbered 14, after V lost 5 bases and J lost 5 bases. Per germline, CDR1 SEHNR and CDR2 FQNEAQ (reference sequence). The CDR3 sequence is CASSRLSIGTENEKLFF. The CDR3 nucleotides read TGTGCCAGCAGCCGGCTCTCCATAGGGACAGAAAATGAAAAACTGTTTTTT.

As concerns this clonotype: No conserved phenylalanine or tryptophan is present at the end of the CDR3, so a read error is the likely explanation. V is TRBV5-1 and J is TRBJ2-1; no clear D gene. V gave up 6 bases and J gave up 2 bases, with 6 bases separating them. This CDR3 is 12 amino acids long. Germline lookup yields CDR1 SGHRS and CDR2 YFSETQ. CDR3 sequence reads: CASTSPYNEQFI. CDR3 DNA: TGCGCCAGCACCTCCCCCTACAATGAGCAGTTCATC.

The chain employs TRBV7-6 and TRBJ2-2; 8 bases are a match to TRBD2. The CDR3 loop spans 16 amino acids. CDR1 and CDR2 (germline): SGHVS, FNYEAQ. Trimming at V came to 5 bases and at J to 3 bases, leaving 8 bases not matched to a gene. CDR3 in DNA: TGTGCCAGCAGCGCCCGGGGGGGCAGTTACACCGGGGAGCTGTTTTTT. Translation gives CASSARGGSYTGELFF.

This clonotype has just a few counts. J is TRBJ2-7 and V is TRBV4-1; 9 nucleotides line up with TRBD2. Germline CDR1 is MGHRA and CDR2 is YSYEKL. There are 15 residues in the CDR3. V shed 3 bases and J 7 bases; nucleotides not matched to a gene: 10. In DNA form, the CDR3 reads TGCGCCAGCAGCCAGACTAGCGGCGAAAGGGAGGAGCAGTACTTC. Amino acids: CASSQTSGEREEQYF.

The CDR3 loop reads CASSGGAPDYNEQFF. CDR3 nucleotides: TGTGCCAGCAGCGGAGGGGCCCCAGATTACAATGAGCAGTTCTTC. The chain couples TRBV9 to TRBJ2-1, with D perhaps TRBD1 or TRBD2 (5 bases each). V dropped 3 bases and J dropped 4 bases, with 14 bases sitting between them. Germline V CDR1 and CDR2: SGDLS, YYNGEE. The length of the CDR3 is 15 residues.

This chain connects TRBV4-1 to TRBJ2-5, with D possibly matching TRBD2 (6 bases). CDR1 and CDR2 (germline): MGHRA, YSYEKL. The V end lost 1 base, the J end lost 4 bases, and 19 bases lay between the germline ends. The CDR3 is made up of 17 amino acids. The CDR3 protein is CASSQGFGRTGGETQYF. CDR3 bases: TGCGCCAGCAGCCAAGGGTTTGGGAGGACCGGGGGAGAGACCCAGTACTTC.

Only a few counts were recorded for this clonotype. The chain employs TRBV3-1 and TRBJ2-1, with 7 bases matching TRBD2. Germline V lookup: CDR1 LGHDT, CDR2 YNNKEL (reference sequence). The J segment lost 4 bases and the V segment lost 4 bases, leaving 10 bases of the junction unmatched. The CDR3 has 16 residues. The CDR3, as DNA: TGTGCCAGCAGCCCTCGTTGGGAGGGGCGGTACAATGAGCAGTTCTTC. It translates to CASSPRWEGRYNEQFF.

The chain carries TRBV29-1 and TRBJ2-7; D may be TRBD1 (7 bases). V lost 1 base and J 0 bases, leaving 16 bases between the germline ends. Germline CDR1 and CDR2: SQVTM and ANQGSEA. This CDR3 spans 16 amino acids. The CDR3 here is CSVEAGAGGDSYEQYF. For the CDR3, the DNA is TGCAGCGTTGAAGCGGGGGCAGGGGGAGACTCCTACGAGCAGTACTTC.

This clonotype appeared once. The chain links TRBV25-1 to TRBJ2-2; 11 nucleotides line up with TRBD1. Germline V gene sequence: CDR1 MGHDK, CDR2 SYGVNS. The CDR3 spans 14 residues. V was clipped by 10 bases and J by 4 bases; unmatched bases: 5. The CDR3 DNA is TGTGCCACCCTGGGACAGGGGGTCACCGGGGAGCTGTTTTTT. It specifies CATLGQGVTGELFF.

J is TRBJ2-7 and V is TRBV30, with TRBD1 matching over 10 bases. This CDR3 has 14 amino acids. CDR1 is GTSNPN, CDR2 SVGIG, per germline (reference sequence). Trimming removed 1 base from V and 3 bases from J; junction bases left unmatched: 3. CDR3 amino acids: CAWSDWDRGYEQYF. Here the CDR3 DNA reads TGTGCCTGGAGTGATTGGGACAGGGGCTACGAGCAGTACTTC.

The V and J genes are TRBV6-1 and TRBJ1-4, with no clear D. The germline V and J ends were trimmed by 10 bases and 6 bases, with 9 bases remaining between them. Per the germline V gene, CDR1 is MNHNS and CDR2 is SASEGT. The CDR3 is made up of 11 amino acids. CDR3 protein: CATRWDEKLFF. CDR3 DNA: TGTGCCACCCGGTGGGATGAAAAACTGTTTTTT.

This clonotype was observed a few times. The chain joins TRBV3-1 to TRBJ2-7; the D is unclear. CDR1 and CDR2 from the germline V gene are LGHDT and YNNKEL (reference sequence). The length of the CDR3 is 14 residues. V gave up 0 bases and J gave up 1 base, with 7 bases separating them. The chain's CDR3 is CASSQDVSSYEQYF. CDR3 DNA sequence: TGTGCCAGCAGCCAAGATGTCTCGTCCTACGAGCAGTACTTC.

This clonotype has only a few counts. The rearrangement joins TRBV4-1 to TRBJ1-5; possibly TRBD1 for D (6 bases). CDR3 length equals 15 residues. The germline CDR1 and CDR2 sequences are MGHRA and YSYEKL. Trimming left V 4 bases short and J 4 bases short, with 14 bases between. As DNA, the CDR3 is TGCGCCAGCAGCCGCCTACAGGGCTATAATCAGCCCCAGCATTTT. This translates into CASSRLQGYNQPQHF.

This clonotype was seen more than once but under ten times. The chain has TRBV6-1 and TRBJ1-1; D remains unclear. The CDR3 length is 14 residues. Germline V lookup: CDR1 MNHNS, CDR2 SASEGT. The V gene lost 3 bases and the J gene lost 2 bases, with 10 bases spanning the gap. The CDR3 here is CASSELHLNTEAFF. The CDR3 region has the DNA TGTGCCAGCAGTGAGCTACACCTTAACACTGAAGCTTTCTTT.